The clone carrying this T cell receptor (beta chain) was recorded a few times. Its antigen is as yet unknown. This record comes from a study of blood T cells in healthy people across ages. General study findings and limits: Roughly linear declines in TCR beta diversity per million T cells occurred with age. TCR beta diversity tracked closely with naive T cell percentage. Comparison with aged donors showed that long-lived donors had more naive CD4+ cells and higher diversity.

The use of a sample-barcoded 5' primer and a J-beta primer mix characterized a second PCR of 7 to 11 cycles. Sequencing recovered at least 2.5 million CDR3-containing paired-end reads from each sample. TCRdb reprocessed the 5' RACE reads with MiXCR, giving one entry per CDR3 protein. The sample contains about 1.8 million distinct CDR3 sequences, around 50% of which appear only once. The germline CDR1 and CDR2 sequences are SEHNR and FQNEAQ (reference sequence). Trimming removed 4 bases at V and 2 bases at J, with 15 bases between. The CDR3 is 15 amino acids. The receptor comes from a woman in her 40s in good health. J is TRBJ2-7 and V is TRBV7-9, with a weak D call TRBD2 (5 bases). The sequencing input was blood. The CDR3 is CASSSDSSLTYEQYF. For the CDR3, the DNA is TGTGCCAGCAGCTCGGACTCCTCCCTTACCTACGAGCAGTACTTC.